Below are 17 T cell receptor beta chains sequenced from a single sample in a study of shared clonotypes between healthy human individuals. Method: immunoSEQ multiplex PCR; TCRdb's copy keeps in-frame clones and lacks some. The repertoire has under 2,000,000 clones, around 96% of them found once; the top ten carry roughly 1.2%. CD45RO-negative, CCR7-positively selected cells formed the naive CD8 fraction, excluding terminally differentiated effector memory CD45RA+ cells. Sample: naive CD8+ T cells sorted from blood. These TCRs come from a young man in good health.

The chain is built from TRBV5-1 and TRBJ1-1; no reliable D call. Germline V gene data show CDR1 as SGHRS and CDR2 as YFSETQ. V was trimmed by 5 bases and J by 1 base, leaving 15 bases between them. CDR3 length: 15 amino acids. The CDR3 loop reads CASRAGATANTEAFF. The CDR3 bases are TGCGCCAGCAGGGCAGGCGCAACAGCGAACACTGAAGCTTTCTTT. The full variable domain, its missing parts supplied by reference TRBV5-1 and TRBJ1-1, is KAGVTQTPRYLIKTRGQQVTLSCSPISGHRSVSWYQQTPGQGLQFLFEYFSETQRNKGNFPGRFSGRQFSNSRSEMNVSTLELGDSALYLCASRAGATANTEAFFGQGTRLTVV.

This chain joins TRBV15 and TRBJ2-7; TRBD2 is a possible D gene (6 bases). CDR1 LNHNV and CDR2 YYDKDF come from the germline V gene (reference sequence). V lost 4 bases, J lost 1 base, and 14 bases lay in between. The CDR3 sequence is 15 residues long. In DNA, the CDR3 is TGTGCCACCAGCATACTGCGGGGACCTTCCTACGAGCAGTACTTC. Amino acid sequence: CATSILRGPSYEQYF.

The V and J genes are TRBV2 and TRBJ2-7, with 11 bases aligning to TRBD1. The V and J ends lost 11 bases and 4 bases, in that order; junction bases with no gene match: 10. Per the germline V gene, CDR1 is SNHLY and CDR2 is FYNNEI. CDR3 length equals 14 residues. CDR3 in amino acids: CASRPGQGVYEQYF. In DNA form, the CDR3 reads TGTGCCTCTCGACCGGGACAGGGGGTTTACGAGCAGTACTTC.

The genes are TRBV4-1 and TRBJ2-5; TRBD1 is a possible D gene (5 bases). Trimming pared 3 bases from V and 7 bases from J, leaving 24 bases between. Germline assignment: CDR1 MGHRA and CDR2 YSYEKL. The CDR3 runs 17 residues. The CDR3 here is CASSHVWALGFRGTQYF. CDR3 coding DNA: TGCGCCAGCAGCCACGTTTGGGCCCTGGGGTTTAGGGGGACCCAGTACTTC.

The gene calls are TRBV10-1 and TRBJ1-1; D is uncertain. Trimming stripped 7 bases from V and 0 bases from J, with 9 bases between. The germline V gene has CDR1 WNHNN and CDR2 SYGVQD (reference sequence). This CDR3 region has 13 residues. The CDR3, as DNA: TGCGCCAGCACGAAGGGCCTGAACACTGAAGCTTTCTTT. This codes for CASTKGLNTEAFF.

About this clone itself: The same CDR3 also results from other DNA sequences found in this sample. The gene calls are TRBV27 and TRBJ2-7; the match to TRBD1 covers 9 bases. V was clipped by 5 bases and J by 2 bases; unmatched bases: 4. Per the germline V gene, CDR1 is MNHEY and CDR2 is SMNVEV (reference sequence). This CDR3 has 14 amino acids. CDR3 sequence (DNA): TGTGCCAGCAGTACCGGGACAGGGCCCTACGAGCAGTACTTC. Translation gives CASSTGTGPYEQYF.

The chain combines TRBV15 with TRBJ2-1; 15 bases fit TRBD2. This CDR3 is built from 19 residues. Germline CDR1 is LNHNV and CDR2 is YYDKDF (reference sequence). The ends lost 5 bases at V and 3 bases at J; junction bases unmatched: 11. The CDR3: CATSDEAGTSGRHYNEQFF. CDR3 in DNA: TGTGCCACCAGCGACGAGGCCGGGACTAGCGGGAGGCACTACAATGAGCAGTTCTTC.

The chain joins TRBV19 to TRBJ2-7; 10 positions agree with TRBD1. This CDR3 spans 14 amino acids. V shed 6 bases, J shed 2 bases, and the junction held 4 bases outside the gene matches. CDR1 and CDR2 from the germline V gene are LNHDA and SQIVND (reference sequence). The CDR3 region has the DNA TGTGCCAGTAGGAGGACAGGGGGGGCCTACGAGCAGTACTTC. It codes for CASRRTGGAYEQYF. The full variable domain, completed using reference TRBV19 and TRBJ2-7, is DGGITQSPKYLFRKEGQNVTLSCEQNLNHDAMYWYRQDPGQGLRLIYYSQIVNDFQKGDIAEGYSVSREKKESFPLTVTSAQKNPTAFYLCASRRTGGAYEQYFGPGTRLTVT.

CDR3 residues: CASSSYDNYEQYF. CDR3 nucleotides: TGTGCCAGTAGTTCTTACGACAATTACGAGCAGTACTTC. The chain is built from TRBV19 and TRBJ2-7; D is undetermined. Germline CDR1 reads LNHDA; CDR2 reads SQIVND (reference sequence). V was shortened by 5 bases and J by 4 bases, with 12 bases between the two germline ends. The CDR3 totals 13 residues. The full variable domain, with the rest looked up from reference TRBV19 and TRBJ2-7, is DGGITQSPKYLFRKEGQNVTLSCEQNLNHDAMYWYRQDPGQGLRLIYYSQIVNDFQKGDIAEGYSVSREKKESFPLTVTSAQKNPTAFYLCASSSYDNYEQYFGPGTRLTVT.

This chain joins TRBV4-3 and TRBJ2-1; TRBD2 agrees at 8 bases. Germline CDR1 LGHNA, CDR2 YSLEER. J lost 6 bases, V lost 0 bases, and 10 bases had no gene match. The CDR3 is 17 amino acids. CDR3 bases: TGCGCCAGCAGCCAAGATCCATCGGGGGCGGGAGGCAATGAGCAGTTCTTC. Residues: CASSQDPSGAGGNEQFF.

V gene TRBV29-1 combines with J gene TRBJ2-1; D gene ambiguous. CDR3 size: 11 residues. V lost 4 bases and J 5 bases, leaving 6 bases between the germline ends. The germline V gene encodes CDR1 SQVTM and CDR2 ANQGSEA. The CDR3 DNA reads as TGCAGCGTTGGGGGAAACAATGAGCAGTTCTTC. Its translation: CSVGGNNEQFF.

The CDR3 coding sequence is TGTGCCAGCAGCCGTCAGGACACTGAAGCTTTCTTT. Its translation is CASSRQDTEAFF. The V gene is TRBV5-5, the J gene TRBJ1-1; D ambiguous. CDR1 is SGHKS, CDR2 YYEKEE, per germline (reference sequence). Trimming pared 4 bases from V and 3 bases from J, leaving 7 bases between. This CDR3 has 12 amino acids.

The chain carries TRBV7-8 and TRBJ2-1; tentatively, D is TRBD1 (6 bases). Germline CDR1 is SGHVS and CDR2 is FQNEAQ. The CDR3 loop spans 15 amino acids. Between the trimmed V and J ends, which lost 4 bases and 8 bases, there was a span of 18 bases. CDR3 DNA sequence: TGTGCCAGCAGCTACATGGACACAGGGTTGGATGAGCAGTTCTTC. It encodes CASSYMDTGLDEQFF.

This chain uses TRBV6-5 with TRBJ1-2; 7 nucleotides align to TRBD1. This CDR3 has 13 amino acids. CDR1 and CDR2 from the germline V gene are MNHEY and SVGAGI. J lost 3 bases, V lost 10 bases, and 8 bases had no gene match. CDR3 in DNA: TGTGCCACAAAGCAGGGGGAGTACTATGGCTACACCTTC. Translating it yields CATKQGEYYGYTF.

This clone came up once. The CDR3 protein is CASSWNVGGQETQYF. Written as DNA, the CDR3 is TGTGCCAGCAGCTGGAATGTGGGGGGCCAAGAGACCCAGTACTTC. This chain joins TRBV7-6 and TRBJ2-5; possible D gene TRBD2, 6 bases. V was trimmed by 4 bases and J by 1 base, leaving 13 bases between them. This CDR3 has 15 amino acids. Germline-derived CDR1 and CDR2 are SGHVS and FNYEAQ.

The rearrangement uses TRBV9 and TRBJ2-3, with 8 bases aligning to TRBD2. The CDR3 contains 15 residues. J gave up 6 bases and V 2 bases, and 8 bases lay outside the gene matches. Germline loops: CDR1 SGDLS, CDR2 YYNGEE. The CDR3 coding sequence is TGTGCCAGCAGCGTGGGCGGGGGGACTGTGGATACGCAGTATTTT. Translating gives CASSVGGGTVDTQYF.

Remarks on this clone: The same CDR3 also results from other DNA sequences found in this sample. J is TRBJ2-7 and V is TRBV28; D gene uncertain. Trimming took 2 bases from V and 3 from J, leaving 8 bases between them. Per germline, CDR1 MDHEN and CDR2 SYDVKM. CDR3 size: 13 residues. As DNA, the CDR3 is TGTGCCAGCAGTTTAACGACTTACTACGAGCAGTACTTC. Translated: CASSLTTYYEQYF.